The clone carrying this T cell receptor beta chain was recorded only once. The antigen remains undetermined. The junction differs from germline at one of its ends, possibly a read error. The source of the sample is a study of shared clonotypes between healthy human individuals. The table came from immunoSEQ multiplex PCR; TCRdb's copy has only in-frame clones and leaves some out. The table records about 2.1 million clones, roughly 93% of them present only once. Study-wide points: The study generally estimated greater richness for naive than memory subsets.

CDR1 is SEHNR and CDR2 is FQNEAQ in the germline V gene (reference sequence). The CDR3 has 11 residues. CD45RO-negative, CCR7-positively selected cells formed the naive CD8 fraction, excluding terminally differentiated effector memory CD45RA+ cells. The sequence came from a man aged 18 to 29 in good health. Some clones in this sample may be carry-over from other donors' samples. The chain carries TRBV7-9 and TRBJ1-3; possibly TRBD1 for D (5 bases). Sequencing was performed on naive CD8+ T cells from PBMCs. Here the CDR3 DNA reads TGTGCCAGCAGCTTCTCGATGGGACTAGATTTT. Amino acid sequence: CASSFSMGLDF.